This T cell receptor (beta chain) was identified during a study of cytomegalovirus exposure and HLA in healthy donors. Overall study results and limits: CMV antigen specificity of a few CMV-associated chains was confirmed in vitro.

A note on this clone: Its antigen is undetermined.

Use of 60 Vbeta and 13 Jbeta primers characterized the PCR. The repertoire was sequenced with immunoSEQ multiplex PCR; TCRdb's copy has only in-frame clones and lacks some. This table has 150,000 to 180,000 clones, 80% appearing once. This CDR3 is 14 amino acids long. In germline, CDR1 is MNHNY, CDR2 SVGAGI (reference sequence). V was pared by 0 bases and J by 1 base, with 6 bases between. The sequenced material came from PBMCs. This chain joins TRBV6-6 and TRBJ1-1, with unresolved D. This TCR was recovered from a man aged 25 to 45 in good health and CMV-seropositive. CDR3 in amino acids: CASSYSTKNTEAFF. The CDR3 nucleotides read TGTGCCAGCAGTTACTCCACAAAGAACACTGAAGCTTTCTTT.